What follows are 24 T cell receptor beta chains derived from one specimen sequenced in a study of T-cell reconstitution after alpha-beta-depleted transplantation in children. This sample's TCRbeta library carried unique molecular identifier barcodes. TCRdb used MiXCR to reprocess the PCR reads, holding one entry per CDR3 protein. The table has 90,000 to 150,000 distinct CDR3 sequences, 23% seen once. The starting material was PBMCs, mostly from graft donor cells, obtained 180 days after TCRalphabeta/CD19-depleted stem cell transplant. Receptors originate from a male patient aged 2-10 years who had a stem cell transplant for chronic granulomatous disease, so the T cells may come from the graft donor.

This clonotype was seen ten or more times. V gene TRBV19 combines with J gene TRBJ2-2; D is tentatively TRBD1 or TRBD2 (6 bases each). Germline loops: CDR1 LNHDA, CDR2 SQIVND (reference sequence). V was clipped by 1 base and J by 5 bases, with 14 bases between them. CDR3 length: 16 residues. In DNA, the CDR3 is TGTGCCAGTAGTATAGCGGGGGCCTCGAGAACCGGGGAGCTGTTTTTT. It codes for CASSIAGASRTGELFF.

This clonotype was seen many times. This chain joins TRBV12-3 or TRBV12-4 and TRBJ2-2; 9 bases map to TRBD1. V dropped 3 bases and J dropped 4; count of bases not matched to a gene: 6. This CDR3 is 16 amino acids long. The CDR3 region is CASSLLTGGPTGELFF. Here the CDR3 DNA reads TGTGCCAGCAGTTTGTTAACAGGGGGCCCCACCGGGGAGCTGTTTTTT.

This clonotype was seen many times. This chain uses TRBV12-3 or TRBV12-4 with TRBJ2-3; TRBD2 agrees at 8 bases. The CDR3 consists of 15 residues. Germline trimming cut 6 bases from V and 3 bases from J; bases unmatched to any gene: 8. The CDR3: CASSQTGTRTDTQYF. The CDR3 DNA reads as TGTGCCAGCAGCCAAACCGGGACTAGGACAGATACGCAGTATTTT.

The table lists this clonotype with a few counts. The chain links TRBV5-1 to TRBJ2-7, with D maybe TRBD2 (6 bases). There are 15 residues in the CDR3. CDR1 is SGHRS and CDR2 is YFSETQ in the germline V gene. V lost 4 bases and J 3 bases, leaving 17 bases between the germline ends. The CDR3 nucleotides are TGCGCCAGCAGCCTTGTTAGCGGTGAATTCTACGAGCAGTACTTC. As protein: CASSLVSGEFYEQYF. The entire variable domain, with the rest obtained from reference TRBV5-1 and TRBJ2-7, is as follows: KAGVTQTPRYLIKTRGQQVTLSCSPISGHRSVSWYQQTPGQGLQFLFEYFSETQRNKGNFPGRFSGRQFSNSRSEMNVSTLELGDSALYLCASSLVSGEFYEQYFGPGTRLTVT.

This clonotype showed up many times. J is TRBJ2-3 and V is TRBV11-2, with D uncertain. From germline, CDR1 is SGHAT and CDR2 FQNNGV. The V end lost 5 bases, the J end lost 6 bases, and 18 bases lay between the germline ends. This CDR3 is built from 15 residues. This chain's CDR3 is CASSPHTSFADTQYF. The CDR3, as DNA: TGTGCCAGCAGCCCACACACCTCATTTGCGGATACGCAGTATTTT.

CDR3 residues: CATSKDRGTQPQHF. CDR3 DNA: TGTGCCACCAGCAAAGACAGGGGTACCCAGCCCCAGCATTTT. The V gene is TRBV15, the J gene TRBJ1-5; 8 bases match TRBD1. Germline CDR1 is LNHNV and CDR2 is YYDKDF (reference sequence). CDR3 length: 14 residues. The J segment lost 7 bases and the V segment lost 4 bases, leaving 6 bases of the junction unmatched. Using reference TRBV15 and TRBJ1-5 for the parts outside the CDR3, the full variable domain is DAMVIQNPRYQVTQFGKPVTLSCSQTLNHNVMYWYQQKSSQAPKLLFHYYDKDFNNEADTPDNFQSRRPNTSFCFLDIRSPGLGDTAMYLCATSKDRGTQPQHFGDGTRLSIL.

On this clonotype: This sequence may be a read error, since a much larger clone differs from it by one base. The chain joins TRBV27 to TRBJ2-2; weak D call: TRBD1 (7 bases). Germline CDR1 and CDR2: MNHEY and SMNVEV (reference sequence). The CDR3 has 15 residues. CDR3 in amino acids: CASGPSGGNTRELFF. For the CDR3, the DNA is TGTGCCAGCGGACCTTCAGGGGGGAACACCAGGGAGCTGTTTTTT.

This clonotype was seen a handful of times. The V call is TRBV12-3 or TRBV12-4, the J call TRBJ2-1, with a possible D match to TRBD2 (6 bases). The CDR3 is made up of 16 amino acids. Trimming removed 7 bases at V and 0 bases at J, with 16 bases between. CDR3 bases: TGTGCCAGCACCTCGGGACTTAGAAGCTCCTACAATGAGCAGTTCTTC. Translated: CASTSGLRSSYNEQFF.

Of note for this clonotype: A junction end diverges from the germline sequence, so it may reflect a read error. This chain connects TRBV5-6 to TRBJ2-5; unclear D gene. The CDR3 sequence is 14 residues long. Per the germline V gene, CDR1 is SGHDT and CDR2 is YYEEEE. The CDR3 is CAISFVSLGETQYF. The DNA of the CDR3 is TGTGCCATCAGCTTCGTAAGCTTGGGGGAGACCCAGTACTTC. The whole variable domain, remainder taken from reference TRBV5-6 and TRBJ2-5, is DAGVTQSPTHLIKTRGQQVTLRCSPKSGHDTVSWYQQALGQGPQFIFQYYEEEERQRGNFPDRFSGHQFPNYSSELNVNALLLGDSALYLCAISFVSLGETQYFGPGTRLLVL.

CDR3 in amino acids: CASSNIAGSSYNEQFF. The CDR3 DNA reads TGTGCCAGCAGCAACATAGCGGGGAGCTCCTACAATGAGCAGTTCTTC. The chain carries TRBV11-2 and TRBJ2-1; 8 bases agree with TRBD2. Germline values: CDR1 SGHAT, CDR2 FQNNGV. The CDR3 loop spans 16 amino acids. The V gene end was trimmed by 5 bases and the J gene end by 0 bases; junction bases not matched to a gene: 6.

V is TRBV7-3 and J is TRBJ2-3, with 11 bases matching TRBD2. The CDR3 runs 17 residues. Germline CDR1 is SGHTA and CDR2 is FQGTGA. Trimming cost V 10 bases and J 8 bases; bases outside gene matches: 20. DNA for the CDR3: TGTGCCACCTGCTTAAGCGTTGTGACTAGCGGGATGGGTACGCAGTATTTT. This translates into CATCLSVVTSGMGTQYF.

This clonotype was recorded many times. The chain carries TRBV24-1 and TRBJ2-1, with a weak D call TRBD2 (5 bases). The CDR3 sequence is 12 residues long. CDR1 and CDR2 (germline): KGHDR, SFDVKD. Trimming cost V 9 bases and J 5 bases, with 10 bases left between them. The CDR3 coding sequence is TGTGCCACCGGCGGAGGAAACAATGAGCAGTTCTTC. Translated, it gives CATGGGNNEQFF.

At least ten counts were recorded for this clonotype. J is TRBJ2-4 and V is TRBV20-1; D is unclear. Between the trimmed V and J ends, which lost 8 bases and 3 bases, there was a span of 8 bases. This CDR3 is built from 11 residues. Germline V gene lookup returns CDR1 DFQATT and CDR2 SNEGSKA (reference sequence). Here the CDR3 reads CSLNSKNIQYF. DNA of the CDR3: TGCAGTCTGAATAGCAAAAACATTCAGTACTTC.

The table lists this clonotype with many counts. The gene calls are TRBV5-1 and TRBJ1-1; 12 nucleotides align to TRBD1. CDR1 is SGHRS, CDR2 YFSETQ, per germline. J gave up 2 bases and V 3 bases, and 5 bases lay outside the gene matches. This CDR3 spans 16 amino acids. Written as DNA, the CDR3 is TGCGCCAGCAGCTCTCGGGACAGGGGGCCAAACACTGAAGCTTTCTTT. Its protein is CASSSRDRGPNTEAFF.

This clonotype was seen a few times. The gene calls are TRBV15 and TRBJ2-5, with D maybe TRBD2 (6 bases). CDR1 is LNHNV, CDR2 YYDKDF, per germline (reference sequence). The V gene lost 0 bases and the J gene lost 3 bases, with 11 bases spanning the gap. The CDR3 is 15 amino acids. In nucleotides, the CDR3 is TGTGCCACCAGCAGAGATCTCGGGGGTAAAGAGACCCAGTACTTC. Protein sequence: CATSRDLGGKETQYF. The full variable domain, its missing parts supplied by reference TRBV15 and TRBJ2-5, is DAMVIQNPRYQVTQFGKPVTLSCSQTLNHNVMYWYQQKSSQAPKLLFHYYDKDFNNEADTPDNFQSRRPNTSFCFLDIRSPGLGDTAMYLCATSRDLGGKETQYFGPGTRLLVL.

V is TRBV7-8 and J is TRBJ2-1, with D perhaps given as TRBD1 or TRBD2 (6 bases each). The CDR3 spans 15 residues. CDR1 is SGHVS and CDR2 is FQNEAQ in the germline V gene. V was cut by 2 bases and J by 7 bases, with 15 bases left in between. This CDR3 reads CASSLRGGTNNEQFF. CDR3 sequence (DNA): TGTGCCAGCAGCTTACGGGGCGGGACAAATAATGAGCAGTTCTTC.

This clonotype was recorded once. The gene calls are TRBV28 and TRBJ1-5, with D hard to call. This CDR3 has 13 residues. V lost 1 base to trimming and J lost 5 bases, with 6 bases between them. Per germline, CDR1 MDHEN and CDR2 SYDVKM. This CDR3 is CASSLLGHQPQHF. CDR3 DNA sequence: TGTGCCAGCAGTTTATTAGGCCATCAGCCCCAGCATTTT.

This clonotype has at least ten counts. This chain links TRBV15 with TRBJ2-7; possibly TRBD1 for D (6 bases). Between the trimmed V and J ends, which lost 5 bases and 3 bases, there was a span of 8 bases. The CDR3 extends over 12 amino acids. Per the germline V gene, CDR1 is LNHNV and CDR2 is YYDKDF (reference sequence). CDR3 region: CATSEGDYEQYF. DNA of the CDR3: TGTGCCACCAGCGAGGGGGACTACGAGCAGTACTTC.

The chain couples TRBV29-1 to TRBJ2-1; no clear D. V lost 0 bases to trimming and J lost 10 bases, with 10 bases between them. CDR1 and CDR2 (germline): SQVTM, ANQGSEA. This CDR3 comprises 12 residues. Written as DNA, the CDR3 is TGCAGCGTTGAAGAAGACTCCCTGGAGCAGTTCTTC. Translated: CSVEEDSLEQFF.

This clonotype was counted at least ten times. This rearrangement joins TRBV21-1 to TRBJ2-1; the D segment call TRBD1 is taken from the table without a DNA check. TRBV21-1 is a recognized pseudogene. The length of the CDR3 is 17 residues. The CDR3 DNA sequence: TGTGCCAGCAGCAGGGGGGGAAGGGACCCCTTATACAATGAGCAGTTCTTC. Translated: CASSRGGRDPLYNEQFF.

In its sample, this clonotype was seen many times. The chain has TRBV28 and TRBJ2-2; no reliable D call. Germline V gene data show CDR1 as MDHEN and CDR2 as SYDVKM. Deletions cut 10 bases from V and 0 bases from J, with 6 bases between. The CDR3 runs 12 residues. CDR3 DNA sequence: TGTGCCACTTTCGCGAACACCGGGGAGCTGTTTTTT. Translation: CATFANTGELFF.

The chain employs TRBV5-5 and TRBJ2-5; the D is unclear. The CDR3 is 13 amino acids. Looked up from germline, CDR1 is SGHKS and CDR2 is YYEKEE (reference sequence). The V end was cut by 3 bases, the J end by 5 bases, with 11 bases between. Here the CDR3 reads CASSYDPRETQYF. CDR3 nucleotide sequence: TGTGCCAGCAGCTATGACCCGAGGGAGACCCAGTACTTC.

A few counts support this clonotype. The V and J genes are TRBV20-1 and TRBJ1-1; 9 nucleotides match TRBD1. This CDR3 region has 14 residues. Germline CDR1 reads DFQATT; CDR2 reads SNEGSKA (reference sequence). Losses at the gene ends were 1 base for V and 3 bases for J; bases not matched to a gene: 3. This chain's CDR3 is CSARVRDRDTEAFF. DNA for the CDR3: TGCAGTGCTAGAGTCCGGGACAGGGACACTGAAGCTTTCTTT.

This clonotype was found many times. The rearrangement joins TRBV12-3 or TRBV12-4 to TRBJ1-2, with D hard to call. Trimming took off 5 bases at V and 2 bases at J, with 12 bases between the two ends. There are 14 residues in the CDR3. The CDR3 DNA sequence: TGTGCCAGCAGTGGGGTTCCCCTCAACTATGGCTACACCTTC. Translating it yields CASSGVPLNYGYTF.